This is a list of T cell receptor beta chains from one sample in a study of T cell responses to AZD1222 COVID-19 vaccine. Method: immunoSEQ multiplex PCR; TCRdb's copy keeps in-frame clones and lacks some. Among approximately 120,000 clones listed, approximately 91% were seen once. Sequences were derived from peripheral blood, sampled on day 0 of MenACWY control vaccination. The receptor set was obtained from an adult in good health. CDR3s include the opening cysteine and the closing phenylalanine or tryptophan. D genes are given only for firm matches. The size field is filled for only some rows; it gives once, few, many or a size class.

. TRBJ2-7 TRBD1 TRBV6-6 CASSTRTGLKQYF TGTGCCAGCAGTACTCGGACAGGGTTAAAGCAGTACTTC
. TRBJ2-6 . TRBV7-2 CASSLAFVGSSGANVLTF TGTGCCAGCAGCTTAGCGTTCGTAGGCAGCTCTGGGGCCAACGTCCTGACTTTC
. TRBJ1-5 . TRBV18 CASSPDSNQPQHF TGTGCCAGCTCACCAGACAGTAATCAGCCCCAGCATTTT
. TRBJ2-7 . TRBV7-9 CASSDPGPSSYEQYF TGTGCCAGCAGCGATCCCGGACCGAGCTCCTACGAGCAGTACTTC
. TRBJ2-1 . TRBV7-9 CASSLASVNEQFF TGTGCCAGCAGCTTAGCGTCGGTCAATGAGCAGTTCTTC
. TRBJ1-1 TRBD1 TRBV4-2 CASSQAEQGVIAFF TGTGCCAGCAGCCAAGCGGAGCAGGGGGTAATAGCTTTCTTT
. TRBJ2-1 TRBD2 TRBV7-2 CASSFSLAGNEQFF TGTGCCAGCAGCTTCTCGCTAGCGGGAAATGAGCAGTTCTTC
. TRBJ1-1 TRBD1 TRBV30 CAWVGQMNTEAFF TGTGCCTGGGTGGGACAGATGAACACTGAAGCTTTCTTT
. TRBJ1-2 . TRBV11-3 CASSSGPSSYGYTF TGTGCCAGCAGCTCTGGGCCTTCCTCCTATGGCTACACCTTC
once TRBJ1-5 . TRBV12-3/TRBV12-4 CASSSQNQPQHF TGTGCCAGCAGTTCACAAAATCAGCCCCAGCATTTT
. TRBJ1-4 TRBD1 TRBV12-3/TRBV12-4 CAGGTAGGKLFF TGTGCCGGAGGGACAGCTGGAGGAAAACTGTTTTTT
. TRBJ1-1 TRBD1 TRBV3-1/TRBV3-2 CASMWGTGATEAFF TGTGCCAGCATGTGGGGGACAGGGGCCACTGAAGCTTTCTTT
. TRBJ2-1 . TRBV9 CASSVVGWPYNEQFF TGTGCCAGCAGCGTAGTTGGGTGGCCCTACAATGAGCAGTTCTTC
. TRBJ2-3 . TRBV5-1 CASSRTTDTQYF TGCGCCAGCAGCCGGACCACAGATACGCAGTATTTT
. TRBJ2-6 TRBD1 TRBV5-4 CASELQGSGANVLTF TGTGCCAGCGAACTACAGGGGTCTGGGGCCAACGTCCTGACTTTC
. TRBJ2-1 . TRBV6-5 CASSYGYTGRYNEQFF TGTGCCAGCAGTTACGGTTACACTGGGAGGTACAATGAGCAGTTCTTC
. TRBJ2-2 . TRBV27 CASSLSAGRNTGELFF TGTGCCAGCAGTTTATCCGCGGGGAGAAACACCGGGGAGCTGTTTTTT
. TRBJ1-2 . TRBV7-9 CASSLSIYAGPGYGYTF TGTGCCAGCAGCTTAAGTATATACGCAGGGCCGGGGTATGGCTACACCTTC
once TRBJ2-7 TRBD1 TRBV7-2 CASSLAIAGGLREQYF TGTGCCAGCAGCTTAGCGATCGCAGGGGGCTTGAGGGAGCAGTACTTC
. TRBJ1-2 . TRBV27 CASSSSGTESNYGYTF TGTGCCAGCAGTTCCTCCGGGACGGAATCTAACTATGGCTACACCTTC